This T cell receptor beta chain was recorded in a study of T cell responses to AZD1222 COVID-19 vaccine (dated by TCRdb to the early 2020s). General notes on the study: TCR sequencing was performed for 230 to 250 trial participants, of whom about 210 were given two doses of AZD1222 and around 26 were given two doses of MenACWY control vaccine. Trial participants were enrolled into age subgroups of 18-55, 56-69 and 70-plus years, which contained around 140, 26 and 57 TCR-sequenced participants, respectively. Here is what the overall study found, with its caveats: The vaccine-associated CD4 TCRs covered the entire spike protein, and the dominant responses fell in regions 160-218 and 743-854. Conclusions about previously exposed vaccinees are limited, since just 5 to 7 AZD1222 recipients were seropositive for SARS-CoV-2 at baseline. Reportedly, close to half of the unique spike-specific TCRs recognized epitopes lying outside the regions that are mutated in the B.1.351 and B.1.1.7 variants. A significant rise in spike-specific TCR breadth and depth was observed after two AZD1222 doses relative to day 0 and relative to MenACWY recipients. In the small 56-69-year group, the increase in depth fell short of significance, most likely because of low power. Participants were mostly white British and included more females than males, and it was suggested by the authors that clonal diversity may have been underestimated. Because no day 14 peak-response samples were available, repertoires were characterized only after the peak T cell response.

The sample's time point label, in plain terms: baseline before first vaccination. The treatment or condition label, as the study defines it: meningococcal conjugate vaccine given as trial control. The vaccinee samples were drawn from two UK trials, COV001 and COV002, one of which was a single-blind randomized controlled phase 2/3 trial testing AZD1222 (ChAdOx1 nCoV-19) in healthy adults. Trial participant PBMC samples were collected at day 0 and day 28 after the second dose for TCRbeta chain sequencing. In regard to this clone: Its antigen is unknown. No clone much larger than this one lies a single base away; base qualities are absent.

The CDR3 regions of human TCRbeta chains were analyzed by immunosequencing. From the authors' description of their analysis: Repertoire TCRs were matched against a reference library of SARS-CoV-2-specific TCRs generated with the MIRA antigen-specificity platform. Breadth was defined as the fraction of unique TCRs that were SARS-CoV-2-associated. Depth was defined as the fraction of total T cells that were SARS-CoV-2-associated. Using the MIRA data, each spike-specific TCR was assigned both to the spike region to which the TCR was reactive and to a CD4 or CD8 class. Log10-transformed breadth and depth values were compared by one-way ANOVA with Sidak's multiple comparisons tests. TCRdb mirrors the immuneACCESS table, restricted to in-frame sequences. Some clones are absent from its copies; in checked studies, under half trace to an unresolved V gene, and the reason for the others is unknown. The V and J calls and clone size are taken from that table; D and trimming were inferred from the DNA. The sample data list about 110,000 clones, and around 90% of these were observed just once. Roughly 13% of the sample is taken by the ten largest.

The CDR3, cysteine through phenylalanine, is 15 amino acids long. CDR3 DNA only is kept here, 45 bases in frame from base 1. V gives up 5 bases and J gives up 2 bases, and the segment between their germline ends measures 14 bases. Sequences SGHTS (CDR1) and YDEGEE (CDR2) are obtained from the germline V gene. The sequence was obtained from an adult in good health. The source was peripheral blood, collected on day 0 of MenACWY control vaccination. The sequence links TRBV5-8 to TRBJ2-1; a weak D assignment points to TRBD2 (6 bases agree). The CDR3 reads as follows: CASRGLAEPYNEQFF. The DNA sequence follows: TGTGCCAGCAGGGGGTTAGCGGAACCCTACAATGAGCAGTTCTTC.